This T cell receptor beta chain was sequenced for a study of cytomegalovirus exposure and HLA in healthy donors (TCRdb year 2017). Describing the broader study: An earlier analysis of around 600 of the donors reported roughly 270 Gb of sequence data and roughly 100 million unique TCR beta sequences from 190 million or so T cells. Of the 398 genotyped donors, over 70% fell in the genetic ancestry cluster associated with self-reported Caucasian donors. Donor age, sex, ethnicity and CMV serostatus were compiled together with the repertoire data. An early release that covered about 600 HLA-typed donors contained approximately 290 gigabases of sequencing data and about 93 million unique TCR sequences. To study patterns of TCR occurrence, a later analysis re-analyzed previously published TCR beta repertoires from just over 650 donors and added high-resolution HLA genotyping. Typing coverage varied by locus: about 620-640 donors for A, B, C, DRB1 and DQB1; approximately 560 for DQA1; over 600 for DPA1; roughly 470 for DPB1. High-throughput TCR immunosequencing, statistical association of individual TCRs with disease status, and machine learning were combined to predict cytomegalovirus infection status. Across approximately 400 genotyped donors of the cohort, an average of approximately 240,000 unique TCR beta nucleotide sequences per donor were sequenced, and roughly 18% of those sequences were non-productive. Both class I and class II loci were covered by HLA typing, at four-digit resolution. Along with the roughly 700-subject first cohort, a separate validation cohort of over a hundred different subjects was used. The study aimed to test whether cataloging public T cell receptors could reveal signatures of past pathogen exposure. Five DR-DQ haplotypes were treated as single units for association and clustering because of strong linkage in the cohort. The study used immunosequencing to profile the T cell repertoires of several hundred subjects and linked those repertoires to cytomegalovirus serostatus. An earlier analysis of roughly 580 of the donors used high-throughput TCR beta sequencing to judge whether each TCR beta V gene segment behaved as functional or pseudogenic. Rather than drawing on any new phenotypic data, the later analysis identified candidate immune exposures from TCR beta sequences and the way those sequences occurred across donors. Every discovery cohort repertoire had been produced on one sequencing platform. A later genetic analysis took genome-wide SNP genotypes for about 55% of the roughly 700 donors and used that subset as a discovery cohort. Paper-wide results and their limitations: HLA typing was unavailable for some donors at each locus, so association tests used only the typed subset. Most CMV-associated TCR beta chains appeared to be HLA-restricted in a later analysis, and the HLA associations seemed to be driven largely by CMV exposure. A later analysis associated about 18,000 TCR beta sequences with specific HLA alleles at a false discovery rate of 0.05. The classifier was reported to diagnose cytomegalovirus status with high specificity and sensitivity in both the original and validation cohorts. Compared with equally common non-associated chains, HLA-associated TCR beta chains in a later analysis were more clonally expanded and had lower generation probabilities. In vitro tests confirmed that three of the cytomegalovirus-associated TCR beta chains recognize cytomegalovirus antigens. In the study, 150 to 200 TCR beta chains were listed as associated with cytomegalovirus. In a later analysis, TCR association rates were found to vary across HLA loci, with the most associated TCRs seen for DRB1 alleles and the fewest for HLA-C alleles. The earlier analysis of about 600 of the donors excluded 15 to 20 rarely observed V segments, including chromosome 9 orphons, because counts were too low. When HLA alleles, especially DR and DQ, strongly co-occurred, attributing TCR associations to individual alleles was difficult. A group of highly shared sequence variants was considered likely to be a technical artifact of the sequencing pipeline. A further reported finding was that TCR beta sequences accurately predicted the HLA-A and HLA-B alleles for most subjects in the first cohort. A later genetic analysis reported fewer N-insertions in productive TCRs among donors in an Asian-associated ancestry cluster than the roughly 700-donor mean. In this cohort, only TCR beta chains were sequenced, and detectable features were limited by the absence of alpha or paired-chain data. Most TCR sequences were observed very rarely across donors, whereas some public TCRs were present in many individuals. The presence/absence analyses assumed that sequencing depth was roughly uniform across donors, and that assumption may not be true. The 87-base-pair reads could not distinguish some IMGT-functional V segments, including TRBV6-2 and TRBV6-3, so those segments were excluded. Linkage disequilibrium might explain the correlated functional status among segregating V segments, but an unknown experimental factor could not be ruled out. In a later genetic analysis, a missense DCLRE1C variant was associated with V-gene and J-gene trimming of TCR beta chains, and the association was replicated in an independent cohort. According to the authors, the approach could potentially be generalized to other disease states and immunological phenotypes. A later analysis reported that several top co-occurrence clusters appeared linked to parvovirus B19, influenza, CMV and Epstein-Barr virus. CMV serostatus was the only immune exposure information available for the cohort. An earlier analysis of approximately 540 of the donors showed that most TCR beta V segments appeared in productive rearrangements either about 90% or about 30% of the time, which broadly matched IMGT annotations.

Library construction relied on the immunoSEQ multiplex PCR assay. The multiplex PCR relied on a mix of 60 forward primers for TCR Vbeta segments and 13 reverse primers for TCR Jbeta segments. The CDR3 region of rearranged TCR beta genes was amplified from genomic DNA by a multiplex PCR assay. On the Illumina HiSeq System, the amplified TCR beta libraries were sequenced as 87-base-pair reads. On the study's bioinformatics: In a later analysis, around 80 million unique TCR beta chains were counted across the roughly 670 repertoires, and around 10 million of these chains were shared by at least two donors. To remove PCR and sequencing errors, raw reads were error-corrected and collapsed into unique sequences using a nearest-neighbor algorithm that merged closely related sequences. To assign V, D and J gene segments, CDR3 sequences were aligned to IMGT reference sequences. For a sequence to be retained, a match of at least six nucleotides was required to both a V gene segment and a J gene segment. Rearrangements were called productive when the CDR3 lacked stop codons and stayed in frame with V and J; all others were non-productive. CDR3 was defined according to IMGT convention as the region running from the second conserved V-encoded cysteine to the conserved J-encoded phenylalanine. The earlier analysis of around 640 of the donors excluded sequences that lacked an unambiguous match to a single V gene segment. An earlier analysis of a few hundred of the donors called V segments functional above 56.7% productive rearrangements and segregating when the between-donor standard deviation exceeded 5%. A statistical classification framework was built for diagnosing cytomegalovirus status from the catalog of TCR beta chain sequences. In a later analysis, V and J genes were assigned by comparing TCR nucleotide sequences against IMGT/GENE-DB human TR gene sequences. In a later analysis, CDR3 sequences and most-parsimonious VDJ recombination scenarios were assigned using the TCRdist pipeline. In a later analysis, each TCR beta chain was defined by its CDR3 amino acid sequence together with its V-gene family, and reads lacking a unique V-gene family were excluded. A later analysis removed 500 to 600 highly shared, low-generation-probability nucleotide sequences to deal with suspected cross-contamination and a sequencing artifact. In a later analysis, a clonal expansion index for each public chain was calculated from normalized within-repertoire ranks of inferred template counts. Generation probabilities in a later analysis came from a VDJ recombination model fitted to out-of-frame rearrangements, and those results were checked against IGoR. A later analysis scored TCR-TCR, TCR-HLA and TCR-CMV co-occurrence with hypergeometric tests, applying a repertoire-size bias correction to TCR pairs. In a later analysis, false discovery rates were estimated by permuting HLA or CMV assignments 20 times. In a later analysis, co-occurring TCRs were grouped using DBSCAN, with TCRdist sequence similarity added in when clustering inside HLA-allele-positive subsets. Repertoires with fewer than 30,000 or more than 120,000 public chains were left out of co-occurrence clustering, as were five repertoires with anomalous nucleotide sharing. This is the immuneACCESS table as TCRdb keeps it, with only in-frame sequences that have V and J called. A part of the clones is gone; compared with another copy, unresolved V genes explain less than half, and the rest is unexplained. That table gives V, J and clone size, and the DNA gave D and trimming. The sample data list 200,000 to 250,000 clones, and 77% of these were observed just once. Of the sample, 2.5% to 3.5% falls within the top ten clones.

The cohort was made up of approximately 700 healthy bone marrow donors. At the time of sampling, all cohort members were nominally healthy, though unrecorded immune exposures were likely present. The donor was CMV seropositive and belonged to the group of 250 to 300 seropositive cohort members. A peripheral blood sample was collected from each donor, and TCR beta sequencing was performed on peripheral blood mononuclear cells. The Qiagen DNeasy Blood Extraction Kit was used to extract genomic DNA from the blood cell samples. Concerning this clone: The antigen it binds to is not known. One base away there is no much larger clone; base qualities are not given.

From a lookup of the germline V gene, CDR1 and CDR2 are MNHEY and SVGAGI. At the junction V is shortened by 4 bases and J by 4 bases, with 13 bases in between. Inclusive of the bounding cysteine and phenylalanine, the CDR3 is 14 residues long. Only the CDR3 DNA stays, 42 bases, in frame from base 1. Rearrangement joined TRBV6-5 to TRBJ1-2; D gene: possibly TRBD1, on 6 matching bases. The receptor comes from a woman aged 60-70 years in good health and CMV-seropositive. Material for sequencing was PBMCs. The nucleotide sequence is TGTGCCAGCAGTTTGGGCGGGGGCCCCTATGGCTACACCTTC. Translation gives CASSLGGGPYGYTF.